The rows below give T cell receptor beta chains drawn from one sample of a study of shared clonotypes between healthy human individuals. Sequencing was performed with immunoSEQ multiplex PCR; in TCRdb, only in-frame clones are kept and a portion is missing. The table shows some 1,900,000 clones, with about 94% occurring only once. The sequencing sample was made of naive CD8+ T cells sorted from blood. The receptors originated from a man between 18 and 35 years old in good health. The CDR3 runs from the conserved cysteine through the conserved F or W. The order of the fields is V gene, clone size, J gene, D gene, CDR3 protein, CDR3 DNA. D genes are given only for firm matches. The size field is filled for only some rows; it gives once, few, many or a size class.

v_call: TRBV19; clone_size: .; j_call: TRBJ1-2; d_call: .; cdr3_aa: CASSSGTYGYTF; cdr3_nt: TGTGCCAGTAGTTCGGGCACCTATGGCTACACCTTC
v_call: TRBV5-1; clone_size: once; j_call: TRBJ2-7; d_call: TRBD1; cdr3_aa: CASSTTGDTHEQYF; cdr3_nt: TGCGCCAGCAGCACTACAGGGGATACCCACGAGCAGTACTTC
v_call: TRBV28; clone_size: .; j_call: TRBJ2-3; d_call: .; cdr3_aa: CATMRLDTQYF; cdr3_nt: TGTGCCACCATGAGATTGGATACGCAGTATTTT
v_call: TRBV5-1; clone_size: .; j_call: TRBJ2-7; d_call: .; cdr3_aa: CASSWDSQGGEEQYF; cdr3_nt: TGCGCCAGCAGCTGGGACAGTCAGGGGGGAGAGGAGCAGTACTTC
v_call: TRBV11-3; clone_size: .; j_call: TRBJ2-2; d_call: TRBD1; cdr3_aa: CASSLAPTGRDTGELFF; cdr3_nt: TGTGCCAGCAGCTTAGCCCCGACAGGGCGAGACACCGGGGAGCTGTTTTTT
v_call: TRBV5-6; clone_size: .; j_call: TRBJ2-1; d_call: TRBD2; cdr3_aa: CASSLARGGPYNEQFF; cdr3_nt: TGTGCCAGCAGCTTGGCGCGGGGGGGCCCCTACAATGAGCAGTTCTTC
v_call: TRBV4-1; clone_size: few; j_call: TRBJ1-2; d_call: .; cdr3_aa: CASSQERVYGYTF; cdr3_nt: TGCGCCAGCAGCCAAGAAAGGGTTTATGGCTACACCTTC
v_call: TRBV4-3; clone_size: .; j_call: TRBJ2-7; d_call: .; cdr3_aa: CASSQDSGYEQYF; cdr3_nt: TGCGCCAGCAGCCAAGATAGTGGGTACGAGCAGTACTTC
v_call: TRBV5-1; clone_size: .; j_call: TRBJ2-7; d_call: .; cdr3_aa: CASSLGPGYEQYF; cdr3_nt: TGCGCCAGCAGCTTGGGACCTGGGTACGAGCAGTACTTC
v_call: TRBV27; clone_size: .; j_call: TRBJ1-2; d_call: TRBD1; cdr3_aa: CASRETGGPYGYTF; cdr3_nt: TGTGCCAGCAGAGAGACAGGGGGGCCTTATGGCTACACCTTC
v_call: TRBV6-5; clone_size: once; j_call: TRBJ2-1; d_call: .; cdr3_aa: CASSYTSGEQFF; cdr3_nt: TGTGCCAGCAGTTACACGTCTGGTGAGCAGTTCTTC
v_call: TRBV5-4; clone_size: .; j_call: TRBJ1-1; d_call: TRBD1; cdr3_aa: CASSFRTGGVGTEAFF; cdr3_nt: TGTGCCAGCAGCTTTAGGACAGGGGGCGTCGGCACTGAAGCTTTCTTT
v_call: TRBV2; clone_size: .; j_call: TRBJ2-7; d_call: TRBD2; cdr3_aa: CASSVGGNSYEQYF; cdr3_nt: TGTGCCAGCAGTGTGGGGGGGAACTCCTACGAGCAGTACTTC
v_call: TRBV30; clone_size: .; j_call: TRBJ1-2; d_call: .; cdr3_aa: CAWSGLRIDGYTF; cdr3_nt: TGTGCCTGGAGTGGGTTAAGGATCGATGGCTACACCTTC
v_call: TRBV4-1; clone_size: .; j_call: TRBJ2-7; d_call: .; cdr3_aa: CASSQDPSPGEQYF; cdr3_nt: TGCGCCAGCAGCCAAGACCCCAGTCCGGGTGAGCAGTACTTC
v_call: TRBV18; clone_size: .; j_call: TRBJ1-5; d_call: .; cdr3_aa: CASSPQDYNQPQHF; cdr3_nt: TGTGCCAGCTCACCACAGGACTACAATCAGCCCCAGCATTTT
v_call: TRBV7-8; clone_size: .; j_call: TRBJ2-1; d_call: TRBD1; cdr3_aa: CASSPWTGYNEQFF; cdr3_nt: TGTGCCAGCAGCCCCTGGACAGGGTACAATGAGCAGTTCTTC
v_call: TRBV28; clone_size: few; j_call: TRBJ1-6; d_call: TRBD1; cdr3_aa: CATAPGQGRSPLHF; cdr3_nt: TGTGCCACCGCCCCGGGACAGGGAAGATCACCCCTCCACTTT
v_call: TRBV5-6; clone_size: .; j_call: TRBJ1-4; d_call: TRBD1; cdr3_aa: CASSLDVGSGTGDEKLFF; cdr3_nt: TGTGCCAGCAGCTTGGATGTCGGTTCAGGGACAGGGGATGAAAAACTGTTTTTT
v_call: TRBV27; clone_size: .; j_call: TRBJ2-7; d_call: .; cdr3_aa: CASWDRISYEQYF; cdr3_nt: TGTGCCAGCTGGGACCGAATCTCCTACGAGCAGTACTTC
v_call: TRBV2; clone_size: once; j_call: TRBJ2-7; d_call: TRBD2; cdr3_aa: CASSGDSGRYEQYF; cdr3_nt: TGTGCCAGCAGTGGTGATAGCGGGAGATACGAGCAGTACTTC
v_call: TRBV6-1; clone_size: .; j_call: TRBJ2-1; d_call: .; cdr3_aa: CASSAGTADNEQFF; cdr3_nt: TGTGCCAGCAGTGCCGGGACGGCGGACAATGAGCAGTTCTTC
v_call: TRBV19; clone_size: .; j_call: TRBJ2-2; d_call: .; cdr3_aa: CASSIASTGELFF; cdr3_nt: TGTGCCAGTAGTATAGCCTCGACCGGGGAGCTGTTTTTT
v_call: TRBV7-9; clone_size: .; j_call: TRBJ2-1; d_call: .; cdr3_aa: CASSLTPELPYNEQFF; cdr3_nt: TGTGCCAGCAGCTTAACCCCCGAGTTGCCCTACAATGAGCAGTTCTTC
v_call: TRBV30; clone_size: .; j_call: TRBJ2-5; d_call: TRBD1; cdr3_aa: CAWDPGQQETQYF; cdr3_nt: TGTGCCTGGGACCCGGGACAGCAAGAGACCCAGTACTTC
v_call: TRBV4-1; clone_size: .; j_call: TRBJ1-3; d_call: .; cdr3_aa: CASSQGRGSGGNTIYF; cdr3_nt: TGCGCCAGCAGCCAAGGTAGGGGTTCAGGAGGAAACACCATATATTTT
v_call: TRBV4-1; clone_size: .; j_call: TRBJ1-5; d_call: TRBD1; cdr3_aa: CASSQGDSSNQPQHF; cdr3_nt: TGCGCCAGCAGCCAAGGGGACAGTAGCAATCAGCCCCAGCATTTT